These 9 T cell receptor beta chains originate from one sample sequenced in a study of PD-1 blockade in classical Hodgkin lymphoma. Profiled with immunoSEQ multiplex PCR; TCRdb holds only in-frame clones, not every one. The profile shows tens of thousands of clones, approximately 91% of them singletons. The time point was: newly diagnosed, previously untreated cHL patient sample. The sequenced material came from peripheral blood mononuclear cells (PBMCs). These receptors were collected from a human donor with classical Hodgkin lymphoma.

This chain connects TRBV7-9 to TRBJ2-7; no firm D call. This CDR3 comprises 15 residues. Per germline, CDR1 SEHNR and CDR2 FQNEAQ (reference sequence). V was trimmed by 0 bases and J by 5 bases, leaving 14 bases between them. CDR3 nucleotides: TGTGCCAGCAGCTTAGCGCGGTACGGATGGGACGAGCAGTACTTC. Encoded protein: CASSLARYGWDEQYF.

V is TRBV19 and J is TRBJ2-2; 7 nucleotides match TRBD2. V shed 2 bases and J 4 bases; nucleotides not matched to a gene: 19. The V gene's germline CDR1 is LNHDA and CDR2 SQIVND (reference sequence). This CDR3 has 20 residues. The CDR3 DNA sequence: TGTGCCAGTAGTATAAATTCGATTAGATTGGGCGGGAGCCCCACCGGGGAGCTGTTTTTT. Its translation is CASSINSIRLGGSPTGELFF.

The rearrangement uses TRBV7-2 and TRBJ1-2; 7 bases match TRBD1. This CDR3 spans 14 amino acids. Germline CDR1 and CDR2: SGHTA and FQGNSA. J was trimmed by 3 bases and V by 8 bases; bases with no gene match: 9. CDR3 loop: CASAWQGGDYGYTF. For the CDR3, the DNA is TGTGCCAGCGCGTGGCAAGGGGGCGACTATGGCTACACCTTC.

J is TRBJ1-2 and V is TRBV10-3; possible D gene TRBD1, 5 bases. CDR3 length equals 15 residues. The V gene lost 3 bases and the J gene lost 5 bases, with 16 bases spanning the gap. The germline V gene has CDR1 ENHRY and CDR2 SYGVKD. CDR3 sequence reads: CAISDPRDSTYGYTF. CDR3 bases: TGTGCCATCAGTGATCCTCGGGACTCCACTTATGGCTACACCTTC.

The V gene is TRBV7-9, the J gene TRBJ2-1; 11 bases map to TRBD2. The junction had 4 bases not matched to a gene; V was cut back by 4 bases and J by 8 bases. There are 14 residues in the CDR3. Germline-derived CDR1 and CDR2 are SEHNR and FQNEAQ (reference sequence). DNA of the CDR3: TGTGCCAGCAGCTCTAGCGGGAGGACGCATGAGCAGTTCTTC. Its translation is CASSSSGRTHEQFF.

The gene calls are TRBV7-9 and TRBJ2-5; D uncertain. V was pared by 3 bases and J by 5 bases, with 16 bases between. The CDR3 consists of 15 residues. From germline, CDR1 is SEHNR and CDR2 FQNEAQ (reference sequence). The DNA of the CDR3 is TGTGCCAGCAGCTTTACGCTGGACCACGGGGAGACCCAGTACTTC. It encodes CASSFTLDHGETQYF.

This clone has just a few counts. The rearrangement uses TRBV2 and TRBJ1-2, with D unclear. CDR3 size: 11 residues. Germline V gene sequence: CDR1 SNHLY, CDR2 FYNNEI. V was shortened by 4 bases and J by 1 base, with 1 base between the two germline ends. The CDR3 coding sequence is TGTGCCAGCAGTGGTAACTATGGCTACACCTTC. Translation gives CASSGNYGYTF.

The V and J genes are TRBV6-6 and TRBJ2-7; D is unclear. With 1 base removed from V and 2 bases from J, the gap between germline ends came to 12 bases. The CDR3 covers 15 residues. CDR1 and CDR2 (germline): MNHNY, SVGAGI (reference sequence). CDR3 DNA sequence: TGTGCCAGCAGTTACTTAGCAGACTCAACCTACGAGCAGTACTTC. Encoded protein: CASSYLADSTYEQYF.

CDR3 nucleotide sequence: TGCGCCAGCAGTGCGGCAGGCAATCAGCCCCAGCATTTT. Its protein product is CASSAAGNQPQHF. The gene calls are TRBV10-1 and TRBJ1-5; no clear D. The V end was cut by 4 bases, the J end by 2 bases, with 6 bases between. The CDR3 is made up of 13 amino acids. Looked up from germline, CDR1 is WNHNN and CDR2 is SYGVQD (reference sequence).